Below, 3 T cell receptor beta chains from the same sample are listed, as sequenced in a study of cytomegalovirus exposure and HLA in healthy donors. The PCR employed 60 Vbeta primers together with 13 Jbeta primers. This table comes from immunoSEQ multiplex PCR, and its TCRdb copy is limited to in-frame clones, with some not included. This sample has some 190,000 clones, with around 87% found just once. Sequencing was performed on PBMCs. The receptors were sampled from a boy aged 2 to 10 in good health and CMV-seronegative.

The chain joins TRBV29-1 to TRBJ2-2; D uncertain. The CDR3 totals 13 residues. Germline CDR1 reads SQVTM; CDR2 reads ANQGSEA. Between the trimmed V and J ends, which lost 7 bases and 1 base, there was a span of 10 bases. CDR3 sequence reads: CSAYLRNTGELFF. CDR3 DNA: TGCAGCGCGTATCTCAGGAACACCGGGGAGCTGTTTTTT.

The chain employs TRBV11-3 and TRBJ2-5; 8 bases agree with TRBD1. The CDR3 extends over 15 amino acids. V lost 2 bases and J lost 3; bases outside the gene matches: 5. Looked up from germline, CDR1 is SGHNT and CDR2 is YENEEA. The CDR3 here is CASSLRDRTKETQYF. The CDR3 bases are TGTGCCAGCAGCTTACGGGACAGGACTAAAGAGACCCAGTACTTC. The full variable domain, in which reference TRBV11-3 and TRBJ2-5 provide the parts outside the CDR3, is EAGVVQSPRYKIIEKKQPVAFWCNPISGHNTLYWYLQNLGQGPELLIRYENEEAVDDSQLPKDRFSAERLKGVDSTLKIQPAELGDSAVYLCASSLRDRTKETQYFGPGTRLLVL.

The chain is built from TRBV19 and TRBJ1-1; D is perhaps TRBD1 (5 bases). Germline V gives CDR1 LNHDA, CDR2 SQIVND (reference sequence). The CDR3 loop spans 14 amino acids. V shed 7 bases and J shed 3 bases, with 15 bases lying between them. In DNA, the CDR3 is TGTGCCAGTAACCCAGCGGGGGGGGACACTGAAGCTTTCTTT. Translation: CASNPAGGDTEAFF.